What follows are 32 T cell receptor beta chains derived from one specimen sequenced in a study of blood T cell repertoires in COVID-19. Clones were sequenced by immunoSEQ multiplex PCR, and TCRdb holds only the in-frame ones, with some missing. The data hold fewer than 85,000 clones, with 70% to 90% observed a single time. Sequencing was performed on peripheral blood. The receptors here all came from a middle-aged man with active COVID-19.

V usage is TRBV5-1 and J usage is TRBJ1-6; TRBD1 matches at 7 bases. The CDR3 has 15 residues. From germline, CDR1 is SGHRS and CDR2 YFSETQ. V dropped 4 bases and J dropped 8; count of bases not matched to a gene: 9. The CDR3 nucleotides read TGCGCCAGCAGCCCCGCAGGGGGTACGGATTCACCCCTCCACTTT. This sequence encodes CASSPAGGTDSPLHF.

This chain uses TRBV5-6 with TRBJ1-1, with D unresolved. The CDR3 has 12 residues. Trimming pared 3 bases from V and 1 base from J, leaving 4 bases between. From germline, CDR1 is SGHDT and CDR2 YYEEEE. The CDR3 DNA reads TGTGCCAGCAGCTGGCAGAACACTGAAGCTTTCTTT. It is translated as CASSWQNTEAFF.

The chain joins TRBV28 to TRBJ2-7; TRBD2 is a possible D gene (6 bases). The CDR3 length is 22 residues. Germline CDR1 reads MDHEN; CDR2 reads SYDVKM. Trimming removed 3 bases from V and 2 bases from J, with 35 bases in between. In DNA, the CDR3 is TGTGCCAGCAGTTTGAAGCCAACCGGGTCCATCTCGGACGGACTACGCACCTACGAGCAGTACTTC. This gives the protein CASSLKPTGSISDGLRTYEQYF.

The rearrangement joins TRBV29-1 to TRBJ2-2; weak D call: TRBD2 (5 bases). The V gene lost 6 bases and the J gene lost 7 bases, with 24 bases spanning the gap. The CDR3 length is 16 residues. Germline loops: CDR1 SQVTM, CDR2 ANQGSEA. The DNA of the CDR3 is TGCAGCGTGATAAGAAGCGGTAACAGTAAGGGCGGGGAGCTGTTTTTT. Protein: CSVIRSGNSKGGELFF.

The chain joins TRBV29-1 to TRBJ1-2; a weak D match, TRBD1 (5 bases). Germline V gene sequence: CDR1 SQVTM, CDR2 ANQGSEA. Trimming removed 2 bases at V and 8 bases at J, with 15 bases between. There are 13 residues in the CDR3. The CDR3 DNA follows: TGCAGCGTTGAAACAGGAAACTTGTACGGCTACACCTTC. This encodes CSVETGNLYGYTF.

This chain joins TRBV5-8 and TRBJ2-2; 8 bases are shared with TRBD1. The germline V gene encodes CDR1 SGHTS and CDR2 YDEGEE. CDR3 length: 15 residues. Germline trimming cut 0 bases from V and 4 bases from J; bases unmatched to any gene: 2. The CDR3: CASSLGDRPTGELFF. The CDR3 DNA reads TGTGCCAGCAGCTTGGGGGACAGGCCCACCGGGGAGCTGTTTTTT. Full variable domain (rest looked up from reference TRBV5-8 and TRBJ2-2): EAGVTQSPTHLIKTRGQQATLRCSPISGHTSVYWYQQALGLGLQFLLWYDEGEERNRGNFPPRFSGRQFPNYSSELNVNALELEDSALYLCASSLGDRPTGELFFGEGSRLTVL.

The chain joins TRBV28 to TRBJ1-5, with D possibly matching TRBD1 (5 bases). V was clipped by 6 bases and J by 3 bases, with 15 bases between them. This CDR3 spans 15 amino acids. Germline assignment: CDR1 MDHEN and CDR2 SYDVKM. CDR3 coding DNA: TGTGCCAGCAGCGGACCGGAGGGGATCAATCAGCCCCAGCATTTT. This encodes CASSGPEGINQPQHF.

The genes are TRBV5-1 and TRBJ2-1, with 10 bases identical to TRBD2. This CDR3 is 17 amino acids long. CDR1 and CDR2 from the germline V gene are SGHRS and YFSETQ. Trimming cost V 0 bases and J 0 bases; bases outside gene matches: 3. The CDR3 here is CASSLVPSGSSYNEQFF. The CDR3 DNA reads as TGCGCCAGCAGCTTGGTGCCTAGCGGGAGCTCCTACAATGAGCAGTTCTTC.

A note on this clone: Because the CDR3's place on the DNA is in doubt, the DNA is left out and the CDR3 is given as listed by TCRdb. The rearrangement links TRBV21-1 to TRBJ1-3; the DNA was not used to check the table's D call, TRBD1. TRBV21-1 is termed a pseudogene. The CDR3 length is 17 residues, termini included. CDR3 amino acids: CASISNRGWGSGNTIYF.

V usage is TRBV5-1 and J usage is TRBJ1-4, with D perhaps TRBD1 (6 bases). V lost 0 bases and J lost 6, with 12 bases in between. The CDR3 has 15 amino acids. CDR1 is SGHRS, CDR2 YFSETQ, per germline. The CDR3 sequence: CASSLASGAYEKLFF. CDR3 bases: TGCGCCAGCAGCTTGGCCTCAGGGGCTTATGAAAAACTGTTTTTT.

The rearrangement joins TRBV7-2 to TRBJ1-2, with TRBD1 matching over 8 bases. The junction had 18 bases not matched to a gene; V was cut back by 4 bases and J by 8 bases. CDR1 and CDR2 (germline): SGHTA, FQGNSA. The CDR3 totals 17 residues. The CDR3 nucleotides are TGTGCCAGCAGCTCCCGCAGACAGGGGCTGGGTGCGGGGGGCTACACCTTC. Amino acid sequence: CASSSRRQGLGAGGYTF.

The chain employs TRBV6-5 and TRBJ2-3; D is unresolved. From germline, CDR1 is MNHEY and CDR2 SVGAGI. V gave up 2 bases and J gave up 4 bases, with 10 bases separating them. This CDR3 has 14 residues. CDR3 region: CASSYRTRADTQYF. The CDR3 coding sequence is TGTGCCAGCAGTTACCGTACTCGAGCAGATACGCAGTATTTT.

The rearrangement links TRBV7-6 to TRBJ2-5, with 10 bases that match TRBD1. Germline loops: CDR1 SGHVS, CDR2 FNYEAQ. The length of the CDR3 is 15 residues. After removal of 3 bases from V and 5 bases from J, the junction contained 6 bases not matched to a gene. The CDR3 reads CASSFKTGGWETQYF. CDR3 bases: TGTGCCAGCAGCTTCAAGACAGGGGGCTGGGAGACCCAGTACTTC. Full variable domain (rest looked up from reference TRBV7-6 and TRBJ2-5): GAGVSQSPRYKVTKRGQDVALRCDPISGHVSLYWYRQALGQGPEFLTYFNYEAQQDKSGLPNDRFSAERPEGSISTLTIQRTEQRDSAMYRCASSFKTGGWETQYFGPGTRLLVL.

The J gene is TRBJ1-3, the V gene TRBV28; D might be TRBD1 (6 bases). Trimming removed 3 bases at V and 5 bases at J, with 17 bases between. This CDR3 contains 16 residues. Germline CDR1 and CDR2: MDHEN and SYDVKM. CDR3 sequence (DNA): TGTGCCAGCAGTTTCAGGGGTTCAGGGATTAGAAACACCATATATTTT. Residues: CASSFRGSGIRNTIYF.

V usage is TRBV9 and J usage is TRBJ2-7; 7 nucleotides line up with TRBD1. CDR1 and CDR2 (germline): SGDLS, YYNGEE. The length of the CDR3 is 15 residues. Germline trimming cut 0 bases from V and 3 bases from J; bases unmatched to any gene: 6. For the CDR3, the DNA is TGTGCCAGCAGCGTAGCCGTCACAGGGGTCTACGAGCAGTACTTC. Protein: CASSVAVTGVYEQYF.

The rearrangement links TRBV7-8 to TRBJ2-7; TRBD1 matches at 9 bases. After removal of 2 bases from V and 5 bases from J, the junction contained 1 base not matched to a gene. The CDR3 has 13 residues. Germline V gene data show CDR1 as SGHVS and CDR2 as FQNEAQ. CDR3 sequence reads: CASSLTGGHEQYF. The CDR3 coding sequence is TGTGCCAGCAGCTTAACAGGGGGCCACGAGCAGTACTTC.

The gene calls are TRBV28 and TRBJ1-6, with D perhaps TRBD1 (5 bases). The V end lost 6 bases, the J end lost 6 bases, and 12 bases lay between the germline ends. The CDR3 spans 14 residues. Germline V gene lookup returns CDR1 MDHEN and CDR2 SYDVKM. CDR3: CASRSTEPNSPLHF. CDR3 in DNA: TGTGCCAGCAGATCGACAGAGCCTAATTCACCCCTCCACTTT.

CDR3 bases: TGTGCCAGCAGCTCCCCCGGTTTAAACTATGGCTACACCTTC. Protein sequence: CASSSPGLNYGYTF. The chain uses TRBV11-3 and TRBJ1-2; D not certain. Trimming shortened V by 4 bases and J by 2 bases, and 11 bases separated the two germline ends. The CDR3 extends over 14 amino acids. Germline-derived CDR1 and CDR2 are SGHNT and YENEEA.

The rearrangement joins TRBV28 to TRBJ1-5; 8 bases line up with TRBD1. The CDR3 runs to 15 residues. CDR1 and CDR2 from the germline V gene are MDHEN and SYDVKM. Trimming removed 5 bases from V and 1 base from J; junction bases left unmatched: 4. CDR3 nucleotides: TGTGCCAGCAGTGGGGGGGACAGGAGCAATCAGCCCCAGCATTTT. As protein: CASSGGDRSNQPQHF.

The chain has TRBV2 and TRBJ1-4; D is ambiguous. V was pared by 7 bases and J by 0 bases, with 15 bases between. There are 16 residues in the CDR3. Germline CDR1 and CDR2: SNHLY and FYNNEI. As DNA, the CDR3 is TGTGCCAGCACCCGCCCCCGAGATACAACTAATGAAAAACTGTTTTTT. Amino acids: CASTRPRDTTNEKLFF.

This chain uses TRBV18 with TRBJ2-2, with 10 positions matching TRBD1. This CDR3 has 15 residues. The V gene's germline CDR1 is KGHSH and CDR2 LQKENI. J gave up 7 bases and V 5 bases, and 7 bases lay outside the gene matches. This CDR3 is CASSFGTGEIGELFF. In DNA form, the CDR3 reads TGTGCCAGCTCATTCGGGACAGGGGAGATCGGGGAGCTGTTTTTT.

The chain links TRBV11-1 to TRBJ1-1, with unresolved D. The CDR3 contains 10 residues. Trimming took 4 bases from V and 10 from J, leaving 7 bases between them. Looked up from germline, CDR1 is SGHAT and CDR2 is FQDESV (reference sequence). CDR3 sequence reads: CASSSLVAFF. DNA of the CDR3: TGTGCCAGCAGCTCACTCGTAGCTTTCTTT.

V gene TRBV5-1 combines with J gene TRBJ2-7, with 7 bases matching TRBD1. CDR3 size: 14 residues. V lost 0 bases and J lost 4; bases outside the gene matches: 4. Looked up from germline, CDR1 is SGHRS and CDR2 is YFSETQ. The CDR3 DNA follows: TGCGCCAGCAGCTTGGAACAGGGGTGGTACGAGCAGTACTTC. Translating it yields CASSLEQGWYEQYF.

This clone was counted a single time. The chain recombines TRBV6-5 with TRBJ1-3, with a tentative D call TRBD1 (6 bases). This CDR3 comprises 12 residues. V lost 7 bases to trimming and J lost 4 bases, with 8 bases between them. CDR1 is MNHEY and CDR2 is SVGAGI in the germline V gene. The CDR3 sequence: CASIGQGNTIYF. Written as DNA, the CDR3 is TGTGCCAGCATAGGACAGGGAAACACCATATATTTT.

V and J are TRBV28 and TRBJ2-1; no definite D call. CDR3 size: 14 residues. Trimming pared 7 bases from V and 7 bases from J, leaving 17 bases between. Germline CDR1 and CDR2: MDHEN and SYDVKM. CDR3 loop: CASTLSAGWNEQFF. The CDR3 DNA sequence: TGTGCCAGCACCCTCTCCGCAGGTTGGAATGAGCAGTTCTTC. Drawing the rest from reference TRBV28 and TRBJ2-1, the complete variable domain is DVKVTQSSRYLVKRTGEKVFLECVQDMDHENMFWYRQDPGLGLRLIYFSYDVKMKEKGDIPEGYSVSREKKERFSLILESASTNQTSMYLCASTLSAGWNEQFFGPGTRLTVL.

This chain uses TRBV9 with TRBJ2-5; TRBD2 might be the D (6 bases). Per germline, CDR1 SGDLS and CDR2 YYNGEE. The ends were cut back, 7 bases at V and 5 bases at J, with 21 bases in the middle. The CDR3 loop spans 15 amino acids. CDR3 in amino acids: CASGRGSTQVETQYF. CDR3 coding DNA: TGTGCCAGCGGGCGGGGCTCGACACAGGTTGAGACCCAGTACTTC.

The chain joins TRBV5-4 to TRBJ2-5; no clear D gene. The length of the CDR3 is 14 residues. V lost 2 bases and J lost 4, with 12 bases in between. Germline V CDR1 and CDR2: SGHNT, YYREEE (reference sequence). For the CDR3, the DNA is TGTGCCAGCAGCTTCCTCTCCGTCGGAGAGACCCAGTACTTC. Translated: CASSFLSVGETQYF.

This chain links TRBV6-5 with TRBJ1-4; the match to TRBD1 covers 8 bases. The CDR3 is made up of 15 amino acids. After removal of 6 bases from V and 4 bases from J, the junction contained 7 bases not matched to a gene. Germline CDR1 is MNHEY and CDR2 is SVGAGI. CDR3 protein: CASRPGTGFNEKLFF. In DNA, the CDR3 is TGTGCCAGCAGACCCGGGACAGGTTTTAATGAAAAACTGTTTTTT.

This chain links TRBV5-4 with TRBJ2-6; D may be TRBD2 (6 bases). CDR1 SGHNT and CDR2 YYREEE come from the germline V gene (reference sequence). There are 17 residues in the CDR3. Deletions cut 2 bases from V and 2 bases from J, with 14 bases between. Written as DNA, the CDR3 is TGTGCCAGCAGCTTAGGAGGGGTGGGTGCTGGGGCCAACGTCCTGACTTTC. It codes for CASSLGGVGAGANVLTF. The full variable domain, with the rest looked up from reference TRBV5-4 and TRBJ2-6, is ETGVTQSPTHLIKTRGQQVTLRCSSQSGHNTVSWYQQALGQGPQFIFQYYREEENGRGNFPPRFSGLQFPNYSSELNVNALELDDSALYLCASSLGGVGAGANVLTFGAGSRLTVL.

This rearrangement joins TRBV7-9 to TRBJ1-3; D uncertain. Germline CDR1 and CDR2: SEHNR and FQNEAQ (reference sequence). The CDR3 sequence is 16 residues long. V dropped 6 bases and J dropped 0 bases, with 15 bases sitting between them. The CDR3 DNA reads TGTGCCAGCAGGTCCTCACACGATTTCTCTGGAAACACCATATATTTT. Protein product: CASRSSHDFSGNTIYF.

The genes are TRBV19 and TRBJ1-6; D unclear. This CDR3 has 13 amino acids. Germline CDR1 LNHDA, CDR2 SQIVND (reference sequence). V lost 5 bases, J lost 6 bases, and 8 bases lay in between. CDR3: CASSPRRNSPLHF. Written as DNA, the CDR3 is TGTGCCAGTAGTCCCAGGCGTAATTCACCCCTCCACTTT.

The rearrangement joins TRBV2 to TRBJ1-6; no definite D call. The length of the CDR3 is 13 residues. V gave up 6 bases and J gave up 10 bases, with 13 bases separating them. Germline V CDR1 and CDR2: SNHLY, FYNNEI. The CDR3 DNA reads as TGTGCCAGCAGCGGAGATTCCGGGTCACCCCTCCACTTT. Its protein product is CASSGDSGSPLHF.